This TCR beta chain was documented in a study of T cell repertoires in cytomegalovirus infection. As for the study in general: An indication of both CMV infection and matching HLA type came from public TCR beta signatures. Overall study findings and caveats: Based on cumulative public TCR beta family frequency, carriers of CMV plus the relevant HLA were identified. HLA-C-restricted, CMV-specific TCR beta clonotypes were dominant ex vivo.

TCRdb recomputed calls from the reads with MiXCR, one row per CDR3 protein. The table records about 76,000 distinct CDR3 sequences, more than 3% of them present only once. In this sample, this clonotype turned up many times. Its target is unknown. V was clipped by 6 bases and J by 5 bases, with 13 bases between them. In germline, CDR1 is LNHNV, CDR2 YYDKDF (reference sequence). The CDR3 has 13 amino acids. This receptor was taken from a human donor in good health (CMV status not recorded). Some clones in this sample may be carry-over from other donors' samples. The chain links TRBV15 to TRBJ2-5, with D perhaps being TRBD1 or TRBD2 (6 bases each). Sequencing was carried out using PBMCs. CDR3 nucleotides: TGTGCCACCAGGGCGACAGGAGGGGAGACCCAGTACTTC. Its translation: CATRATGGETQYF. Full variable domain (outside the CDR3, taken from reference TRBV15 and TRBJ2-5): DAMVIQNPRYQVTQFGKPVTLSCSQTLNHNVMYWYQQKSSQAPKLLFHYYDKDFNNEADTPDNFQSRRPNTSFCFLDIRSPGLGDTAMYLCATRATGGETQYFGPGTRLLVL.